This T cell receptor beta chain was documented in a study of cytomegalovirus exposure and HLA in healthy donors. On the study more broadly: One earlier analysis, a look at about 179 million T cells, found some 120 million unique TCR beta sequences. Study conclusions and caveats: As a later analysis showed, several of the most significant clusters appeared to be linked to common viral pathogens. A later analysis reportedly identified an Asian-associated ancestry cluster as carrying fewer N-insertions than the approximately 620-donor mean. In a later analysis, around 18,000 TCR beta sequences were associated with HLA alleles at 0.05 false discovery rate.

For this clone: Its matching antigen is unknown.

In germline, CDR1 is SGHTA, CDR2 FQGTGA. The CDR3 extends over 13 amino acids. Trimming took off 2 bases at V and 0 bases at J, with 4 bases between the two ends. PCR involved 60 Vbeta and 13 Jbeta primers. The protocol was immunoSEQ multiplex PCR, while the TCRdb copy is restricted to in-frame clones and leaves out a portion. The sample contains around 130,000 clones, 81% of which appear only once. V gene TRBV7-3 combines with J gene TRBJ1-1; D is ambiguous. This clonotype was obtained from a man younger than 35 in good health and CMV-seronegative. Sequencing was performed on PBMCs. Here the CDR3 reads CASSLSMNTEAFF. The CDR3 bases are TGTGCCAGCAGCTTATCAATGAACACTGAAGCTTTCTTT.